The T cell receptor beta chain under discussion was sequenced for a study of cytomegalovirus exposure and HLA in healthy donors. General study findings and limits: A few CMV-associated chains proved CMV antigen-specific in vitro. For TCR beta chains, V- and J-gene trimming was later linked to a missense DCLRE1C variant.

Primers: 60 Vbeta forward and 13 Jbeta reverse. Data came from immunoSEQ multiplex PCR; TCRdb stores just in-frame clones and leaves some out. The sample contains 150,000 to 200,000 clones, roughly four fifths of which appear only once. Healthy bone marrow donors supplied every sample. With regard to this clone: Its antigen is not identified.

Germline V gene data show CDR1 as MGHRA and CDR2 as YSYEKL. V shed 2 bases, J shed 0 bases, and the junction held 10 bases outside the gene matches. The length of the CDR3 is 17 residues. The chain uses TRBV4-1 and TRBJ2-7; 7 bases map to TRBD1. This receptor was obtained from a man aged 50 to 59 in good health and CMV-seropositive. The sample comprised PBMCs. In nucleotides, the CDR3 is TGCGCCAGCAGCCAACTACAGGGGTTCCGCCTCTCCTACGAGCAGTACTTC. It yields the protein CASSQLQGFRLSYEQYF.